Listed here are 2 T cell receptor beta chains from one sample, sequenced in a study of blood T cell repertoires in COVID-19. The assay was immunoSEQ multiplex PCR, and TCRdb's table has in-frame clones only and misses some. There are under 200,000 clones in the sample; 82% occur only once, and roughly 7.1% lies in the top ten. Sequencing was carried out using peripheral blood. The receptors derive from a woman aged 55-69 years with COVID-19, enrolled during active disease.

This chain connects TRBV7-8 to TRBJ1-5; 8 bases are shared with TRBD1. The germline gives CDR1 SGHVS, CDR2 FQNEAQ. CDR3 length: 15 residues. J was trimmed by 1 base and V by 5 bases; bases with no gene match: 4. This CDR3 reads CASSPRTGSNQPQHF. The CDR3 DNA follows: TGTGCCAGCAGCCCCCGGACAGGGAGCAATCAGCCCCAGCATTTT.

This clone occurred a few times. The genes are TRBV4-3 and TRBJ1-6; D is unclear. Germline loops: CDR1 LGHNA, CDR2 YSLEER. Trimming left V 0 bases short and J 3 bases short, with 12 bases between. The CDR3 totals 17 residues. The CDR3 reads CASSQDTRTHYNSPLHF. CDR3 sequence (DNA): TGCGCCAGCAGCCAAGATACTCGGACTCACTATAATTCACCCCTCCACTTT.